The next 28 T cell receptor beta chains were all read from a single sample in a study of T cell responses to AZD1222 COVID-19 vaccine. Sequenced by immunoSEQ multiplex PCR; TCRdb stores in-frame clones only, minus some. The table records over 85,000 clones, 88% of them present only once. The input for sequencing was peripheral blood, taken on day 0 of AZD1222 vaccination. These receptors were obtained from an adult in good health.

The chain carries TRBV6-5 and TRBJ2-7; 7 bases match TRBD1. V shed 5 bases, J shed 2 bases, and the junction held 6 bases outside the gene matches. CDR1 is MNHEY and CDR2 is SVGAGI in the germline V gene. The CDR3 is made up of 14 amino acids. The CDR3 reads CASSRDRMTYEQYF. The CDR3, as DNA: TGTGCCAGCAGTAGGGACAGAATGACCTACGAGCAGTACTTC.

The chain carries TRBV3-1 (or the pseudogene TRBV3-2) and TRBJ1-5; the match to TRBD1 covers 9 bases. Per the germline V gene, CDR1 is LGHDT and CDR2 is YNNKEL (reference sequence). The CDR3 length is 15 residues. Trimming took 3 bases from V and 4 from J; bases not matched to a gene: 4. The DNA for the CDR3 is TGTGCCAGCAGCCAGGGGACAGGGTATAATCAGCCCCAGCATTTT. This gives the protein CASSQGTGYNQPQHF.

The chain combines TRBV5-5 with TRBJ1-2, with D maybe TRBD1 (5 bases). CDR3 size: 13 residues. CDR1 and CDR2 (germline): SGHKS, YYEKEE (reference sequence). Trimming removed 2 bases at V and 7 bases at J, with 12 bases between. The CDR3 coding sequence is TGTGCCAGCAGCTTACGCGGGGCGGGTGGCTACACCTTC. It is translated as CASSLRGAGGYTF.

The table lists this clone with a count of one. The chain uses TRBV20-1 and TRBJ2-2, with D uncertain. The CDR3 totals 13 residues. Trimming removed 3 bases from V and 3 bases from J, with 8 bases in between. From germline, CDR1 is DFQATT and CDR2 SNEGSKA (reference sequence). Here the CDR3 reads CSASTIHTGELFF. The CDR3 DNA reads TGCAGTGCTAGTACCATCCACACCGGGGAGCTGTTTTTT.

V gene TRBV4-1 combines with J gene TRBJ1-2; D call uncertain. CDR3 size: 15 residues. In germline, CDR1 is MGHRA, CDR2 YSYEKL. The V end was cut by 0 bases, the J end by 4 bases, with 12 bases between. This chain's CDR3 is CASSQEIRAGYGYTF. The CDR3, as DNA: TGCGCCAGCAGCCAAGAAATACGGGCTGGCTATGGCTACACCTTC.

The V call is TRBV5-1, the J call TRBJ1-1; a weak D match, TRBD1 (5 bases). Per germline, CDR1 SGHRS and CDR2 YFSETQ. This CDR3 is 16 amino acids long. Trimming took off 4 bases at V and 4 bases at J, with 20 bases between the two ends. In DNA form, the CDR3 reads TGCGCCAGCAGCCTGAATGCACAGGTAGCTGGCACTGAAGCTTTCTTT. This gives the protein CASSLNAQVAGTEAFF.

CDR3 nucleotide sequence: TGTGCCAGCAGTTCCCGACTAGGCAATCAGCCCCAGCATTTT. Amino acids: CASSSRLGNQPQHF. This rearrangement joins TRBV6-5 to TRBJ1-5; D unresolved. From germline, CDR1 is MNHEY and CDR2 SVGAGI. With 4 bases removed from V and 2 bases from J, the gap between germline ends came to 9 bases. The CDR3 contains 14 residues.

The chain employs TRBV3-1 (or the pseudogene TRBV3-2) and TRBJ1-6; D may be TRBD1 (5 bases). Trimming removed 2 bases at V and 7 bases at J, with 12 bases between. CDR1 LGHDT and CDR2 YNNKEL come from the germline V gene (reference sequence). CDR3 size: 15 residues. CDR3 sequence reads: CASSQRQGVNSPLHF. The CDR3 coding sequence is TGTGCCAGCAGCCAACGCCAGGGCGTAAATTCACCCCTCCACTTT.

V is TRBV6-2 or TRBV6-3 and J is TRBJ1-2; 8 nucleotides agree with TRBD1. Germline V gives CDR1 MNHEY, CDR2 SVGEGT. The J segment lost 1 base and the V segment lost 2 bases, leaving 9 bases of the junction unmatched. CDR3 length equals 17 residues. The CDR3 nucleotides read TGTGCCAGCAGTTACGGACAGGGACTCCGAGTTAACTATGGCTACACCTTC. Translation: CASSYGQGLRVNYGYTF.

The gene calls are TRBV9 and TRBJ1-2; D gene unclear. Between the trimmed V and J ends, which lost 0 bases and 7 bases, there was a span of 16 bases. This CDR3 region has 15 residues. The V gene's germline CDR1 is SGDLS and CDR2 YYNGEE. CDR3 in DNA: TGTGCCAGCAGCGTAGGCGTCGCTGCGGGTCGTGGCTACACCTTC. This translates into CASSVGVAAGRGYTF.

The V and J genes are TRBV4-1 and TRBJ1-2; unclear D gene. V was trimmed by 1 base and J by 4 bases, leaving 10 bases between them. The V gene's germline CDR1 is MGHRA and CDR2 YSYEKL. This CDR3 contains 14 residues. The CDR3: CASSQGAASYGYTF. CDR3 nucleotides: TGCGCCAGCAGCCAAGGGGCAGCTAGCTATGGCTACACCTTC.

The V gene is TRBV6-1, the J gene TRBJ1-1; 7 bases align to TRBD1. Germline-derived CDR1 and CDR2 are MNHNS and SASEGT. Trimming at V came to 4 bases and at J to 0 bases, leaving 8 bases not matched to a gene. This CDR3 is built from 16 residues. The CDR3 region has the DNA TGTGCCAGCAGTGGGACCCCGGGACAGTTGAACACTGAAGCTTTCTTT. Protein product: CASSGTPGQLNTEAFF.

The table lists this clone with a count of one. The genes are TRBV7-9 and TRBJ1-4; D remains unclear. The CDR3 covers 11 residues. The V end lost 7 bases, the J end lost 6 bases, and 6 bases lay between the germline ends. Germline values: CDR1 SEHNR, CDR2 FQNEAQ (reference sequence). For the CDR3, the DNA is TGTGCCAGCACCCTAGATGAAAAACTGTTTTTT. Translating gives CASTLDEKLFF.

The CDR3 sequence: CASSQTPTGTNEKLFF. The CDR3 bases are TGCGCCAGCAGCCAGACCCCGACGGGGACAAATGAAAAACTGTTTTTT. The rearrangement uses TRBV4-1 and TRBJ1-4; weak D call: TRBD1 (6 bases). Trimming took off 3 bases at V and 5 bases at J, with 16 bases between the two ends. This CDR3 has 16 residues. Germline V gives CDR1 MGHRA, CDR2 YSYEKL.

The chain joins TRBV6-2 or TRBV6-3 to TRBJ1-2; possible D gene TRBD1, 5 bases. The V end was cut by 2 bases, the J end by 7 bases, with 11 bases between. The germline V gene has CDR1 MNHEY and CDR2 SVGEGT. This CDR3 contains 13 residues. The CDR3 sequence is CASSYGRGIGYTF. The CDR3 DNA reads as TGTGCCAGCAGTTACGGAAGGGGAATTGGCTACACCTTC.

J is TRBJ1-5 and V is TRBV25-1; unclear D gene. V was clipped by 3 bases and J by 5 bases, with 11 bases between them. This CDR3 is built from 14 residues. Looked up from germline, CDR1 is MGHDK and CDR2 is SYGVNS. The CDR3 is CASSDLGFDQPQHF. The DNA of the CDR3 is TGTGCCAGCAGTGACCTGGGTTTCGATCAGCCCCAGCATTTT.

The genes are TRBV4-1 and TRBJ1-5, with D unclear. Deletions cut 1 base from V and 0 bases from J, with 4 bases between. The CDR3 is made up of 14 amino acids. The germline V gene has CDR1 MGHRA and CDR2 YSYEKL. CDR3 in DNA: TGCGCCAGCAGCCAAGCTTATAGCAATCAGCCCCAGCATTTT. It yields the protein CASSQAYSNQPQHF.

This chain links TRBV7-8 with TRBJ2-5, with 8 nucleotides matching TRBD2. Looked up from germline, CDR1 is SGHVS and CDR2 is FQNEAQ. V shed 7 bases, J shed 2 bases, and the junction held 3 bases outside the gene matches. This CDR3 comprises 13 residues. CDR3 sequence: CASTGGRQETQYF. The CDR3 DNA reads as TGTGCCAGCACGGGGGGGAGACAAGAGACCCAGTACTTC.

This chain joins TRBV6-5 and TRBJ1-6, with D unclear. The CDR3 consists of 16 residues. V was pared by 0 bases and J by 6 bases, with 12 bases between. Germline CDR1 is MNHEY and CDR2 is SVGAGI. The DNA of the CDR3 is TGTGCCAGCAGTTACTCGACGTGGCAAATTAATTCACCCCTCCACTTT. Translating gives CASSYSTWQINSPLHF.

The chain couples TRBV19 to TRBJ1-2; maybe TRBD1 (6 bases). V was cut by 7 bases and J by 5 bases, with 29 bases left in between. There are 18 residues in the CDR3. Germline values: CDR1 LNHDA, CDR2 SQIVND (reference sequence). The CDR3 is CASIRGQGRAASSYGYTF. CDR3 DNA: TGTGCCAGTATCCGAGGGCAGGGGCGGGCCGCATCCTCTTATGGCTACACCTTC.

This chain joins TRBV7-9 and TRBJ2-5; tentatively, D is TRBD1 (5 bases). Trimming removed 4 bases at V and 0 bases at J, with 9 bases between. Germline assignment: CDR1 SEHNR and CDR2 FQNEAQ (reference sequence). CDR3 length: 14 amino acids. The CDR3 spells CASSSYRNQETQYF. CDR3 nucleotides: TGTGCCAGCAGCTCATACAGGAACCAAGAGACCCAGTACTTC.

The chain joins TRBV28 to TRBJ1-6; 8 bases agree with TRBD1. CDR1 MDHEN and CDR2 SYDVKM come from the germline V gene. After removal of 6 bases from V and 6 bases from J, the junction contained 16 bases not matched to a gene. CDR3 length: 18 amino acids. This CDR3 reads CASRTTWTGWGFNSPLHF. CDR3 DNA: TGTGCCAGCAGAACAACCTGGACAGGGTGGGGATTTAATTCACCCCTCCACTTT.

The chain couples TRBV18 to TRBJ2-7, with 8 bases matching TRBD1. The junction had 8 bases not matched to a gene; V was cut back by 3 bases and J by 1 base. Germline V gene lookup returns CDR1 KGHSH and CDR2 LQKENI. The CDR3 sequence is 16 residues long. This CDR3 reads CASSPLGGQGSYEQYF. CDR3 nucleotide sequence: TGTGCCAGCTCACCGCTGGGAGGACAGGGATCCTACGAGCAGTACTTC.

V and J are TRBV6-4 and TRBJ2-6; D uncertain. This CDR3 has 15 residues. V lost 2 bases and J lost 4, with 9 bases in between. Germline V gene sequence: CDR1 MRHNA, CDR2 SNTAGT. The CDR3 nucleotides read TGTGCCAGCAGTGACGTCGCAGCCGGGGCCAACGTCCTGACTTTC. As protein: CASSDVAAGANVLTF.

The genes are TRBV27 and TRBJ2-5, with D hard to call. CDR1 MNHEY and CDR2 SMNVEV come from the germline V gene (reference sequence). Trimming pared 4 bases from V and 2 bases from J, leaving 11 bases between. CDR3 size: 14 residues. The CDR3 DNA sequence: TGTGCCAGCAGTTATGACGCAGCGCAAGAGACCCAGTACTTC. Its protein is CASSYDAAQETQYF.

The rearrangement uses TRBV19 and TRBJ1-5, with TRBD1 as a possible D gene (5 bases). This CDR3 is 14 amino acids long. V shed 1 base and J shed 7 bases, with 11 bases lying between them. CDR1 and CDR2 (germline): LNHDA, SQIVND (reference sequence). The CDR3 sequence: CASSIGSGPQPQHF. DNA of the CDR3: TGTGCCAGTAGTATAGGGTCAGGGCCGCAGCCCCAGCATTTT. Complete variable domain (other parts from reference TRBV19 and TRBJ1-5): DGGITQSPKYLFRKEGQNVTLSCEQNLNHDAMYWYRQDPGQGLRLIYYSQIVNDFQKGDIAEGYSVSREKKESFPLTVTSAQKNPTAFYLCASSIGSGPQPQHFGDGTRLSIL.

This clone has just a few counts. This CDR3 reads CASSTGSTDTQYF. The CDR3 region has the DNA TGTGCCAGCAGCACAGGTAGCACAGATACGCAGTATTTT. The chain uses TRBV5-6 and TRBJ2-3, with D perhaps matching TRBD1 (5 bases). Trimming removed 4 bases from V and 0 bases from J, with 6 bases in between. The germline V gene encodes CDR1 SGHDT and CDR2 YYEEEE. The CDR3 contains 13 residues. The whole variable domain, filled in from reference TRBV5-6 and TRBJ2-3, reads DAGVTQSPTHLIKTRGQQVTLRCSPKSGHDTVSWYQQALGQGPQFIFQYYEEEERQRGNFPDRFSGHQFPNYSSELNVNALLLGDSALYLCASSTGSTDTQYFGPGTRLTVL.

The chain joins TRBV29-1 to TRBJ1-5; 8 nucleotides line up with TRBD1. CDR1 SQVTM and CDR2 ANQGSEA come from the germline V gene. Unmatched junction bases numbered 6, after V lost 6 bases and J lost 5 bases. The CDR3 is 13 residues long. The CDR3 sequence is CSVTMDRDQPQHF. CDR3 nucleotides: TGCAGCGTCACGATGGACAGGGATCAGCCCCAGCATTTT.